These T cell receptor beta chains were read from a single sample in a study of blood T cell repertoires in COVID-19. Repertoires were generated with immunoSEQ multiplex PCR, while TCRdb's copy carries only in-frame clones and drops some. This table holds 84,000 or so clones, 78% found once. Sequencing input: peripheral blood. The source of these receptors is a man between 65 and 85 years old with COVID-19, enrolled during active disease. Both conserved end residues are part of each CDR3. A D gene is named only where the DNA matches it firmly. Clone size is given for some rows only: seen once, a few or many times, or a class if the clone is expanded.

cdr3_nt cdr3_aa j_call d_call clone_size v_call
TGTGCCAGCAGACCACAGGGAACGAGTAATTCACCCCTCCACTTT CASRPQGTSNSPLHF TRBJ1-6 - - TRBV7-2
TGTGCCAGCAGCCTGACAGGGTCTTTACCCACTGAAGCTTTCTTT CASSLTGSLPTEAFF TRBJ1-1 TRBD1 few TRBV5-6
TGTGCCAGCAACCTAGGCTGGGACAGGGATGTATACATTCAGTACTTC CASNLGWDRDVYIQYF TRBJ2-4 TRBD1 - TRBV6-7
TGTGCCAGCACCAAAGGTCCGCGGACAGCCAGCTCTGGGGCCAACGTCCTGACTTTC CASTKGPRTASSGANVLTF TRBJ2-6 - - TRBV5-4
TGCGCCAGCAGCTTGGCAGTAGCGGGGGGCTACGAGCAGTACTTC CASSLAVAGGYEQYF TRBJ2-7 TRBD2 few TRBV5-1
TGTGCCAGCAGCTTTTACGGTGGACAGGGTGAAGCTTTCTTT CASSFYGGQGEAFF TRBJ1-1 TRBD1 - TRBV11-3
TGTGCCAGCAGCTTGGAGAGGTCTCGGCTGACTAGCGAGCAGTACTTC CASSLERSRLTSEQYF TRBJ2-7 - - TRBV5-6
TGCGCCAGCAGCGACGGGGGACGTAGGACCCAAGAGACCCAGTACTTC CASSDGGRRTQETQYF TRBJ2-5 - - TRBV5-1
TGTGCCAGCAGCGATCGGGCAGGGGGCCGGAATGAGCAGTTCTTC CASSDRAGGRNEQFF TRBJ2-1 TRBD1 - TRBV9
TGCGCCAGCAGTCAATCGTTCAGGGGAGGGGAAAAACTGTTTTTT CASSQSFRGGEKLFF TRBJ1-4 - - TRBV23-1
TGTGCCAGCAGTTACAACCGGGACAGGGGACAGTACGAGCAGTACTTC CASSYNRDRGQYEQYF TRBJ2-7 TRBD1 few TRBV6-2/TRBV6-3
TGTGCCAGCAGAAGGGAGGGGAATCAGCCCCAGCATTTT CASRREGNQPQHF TRBJ1-5 - - TRBV12-3/TRBV12-4
TGCGCCAGCAGCACTACAGGGGCCCGTGAGACCCAGTACTTC CASSTTGARETQYF TRBJ2-5 TRBD1 few TRBV5-1
TGTGCCAGCAGCTCAAAGGGACAGTTCTCTAGGGGCTACACCTTC CASSSKGQFSRGYTF TRBJ1-2 TRBD1 - TRBV5-6
TGTGCCAGCAGTTTGGGCTCTAGCGGGGGCCACCAAGAGACCCAGTACTTC CASSLGSSGGHQETQYF TRBJ2-5 TRBD2 - TRBV6-2/TRBV6-3
TGTGCCAGCAGCTTGGGACGGACTATGGGTTCACCCCTCCACTTT CASSLGRTMGSPLHF TRBJ1-6 - - TRBV7-2
TGTGCCAGCAGCTTAGCGGTCGGTTACAATGAGCAGTTCTTC CASSLAVGYNEQFF TRBJ2-1 - large TRBV7-9
TGTGCCAGCAGGAAAGGAGTGGAGGAAGCTTTCTTT CASRKGVEEAFF TRBJ1-1 - - TRBV12-3/TRBV12-4
TGCGCCAGCAGCCAAGAATGGGACAGACCCAACACTGAAGCTTTCTTT CASSQEWDRPNTEAFF TRBJ1-1 TRBD1 - TRBV4-3
TGTGCCAGCAGCCGGACACCGACGCTCTCCTACGAGCAGTACTTC CASSRTPTLSYEQYF TRBJ2-7 - - TRBV7-2
TGCAGCGTTGAAGGGGCGGGACAGGCCCTCTACGAGCAGTACTTC CSVEGAGQALYEQYF TRBJ2-7 TRBD1 few TRBV29-1
TGTGCCAGCAGTTCCGACAGGGGAAGCTTTTTCACTGAAGCTTTCTTT CASSSDRGSFFTEAFF TRBJ1-1 TRBD1 - TRBV6-2/TRBV6-3
TGCGCCAGCTCATGGCGGGACACAGATACGCAGTATTTT CASSWRDTDTQYF TRBJ2-3 - - TRBV4-3
TGTGCCAGCAGCTTGGCTGCAGGGGCGTCCTCTGGAAACACCATATATTTT CASSLAAGASSGNTIYF TRBJ1-3 - - TRBV5-5
TGTGCCAGCAGTGAGCGATGGGGAGTGGCTGAGACCCAGTACTTC CASSERWGVAETQYF TRBJ2-5 - once TRBV6-1
TGTGCCAGCAGCCCGGACAGTTACACTGAAGCTTTCTTT CASSPDSYTEAFF TRBJ1-1 - - TRBV7-2
TGTGCCAGTAGTATAATGGCTAGCGGGAGAACTGAGCAGTTCTTC CASSIMASGRTEQFF TRBJ2-1 TRBD2 many TRBV19
TGTGCCACGGCAGGGGACAGGGGAGTTTATCAGCCCCAGCATTTT CATAGDRGVYQPQHF TRBJ1-5 TRBD1 - TRBV19
TGTGCCAGCAGCCAAACTCAGGGATCCAACGAAAAACTGTTTTTT CASSQTQGSNEKLFF TRBJ1-4 - - TRBV11-3
TGTGCCAGCAGCCCCTCCGGGCAGGGACTATCGTACTATGGCTACACCTTC CASSPSGQGLSYYGYTF TRBJ1-2 - once TRBV7-9
TGTGCTAGTGGTCCAGGGGGCGGTGAAAAACTGTTTTTT CASGPGGGEKLFF TRBJ1-4 TRBD1 once TRBV12-5
TGTGCCACCAGTGCCCAGGGTGGGTACGAGCAGTACTTC CATSAQGGYEQYF TRBJ2-7 - - TRBV24-1
TGCGCCAGCGCTAAACCTGGGGCCAACGTCCTGACTTTC CASAKPGANVLTF TRBJ2-6 - - TRBV5-1